These 19 T cell receptor beta chains were all obtained from the same sample, sequenced in a study of beta chain features in type 1 diabetes. Expressed TCRB transcripts were sequenced because the isolated RNA had all been reverse transcribed beforehand. Using immunoSEQ multiplex PCR, the repertoire was profiled, and TCRdb retains in-frame clones only, with some absent. The data show about 650,000 clones, with approximately 13% seen just once and about 0.11% held by the top ten. General study findings and limits: All four CD4+ subsets from Type 1 diabetes patients carried moderately but significantly shorter TCRB CDR3s.

Their antigens are not known. What was sequenced was naive CD4+ T cells from blood. These receptors were obtained from a man younger than 40 with type 1 diabetes.

The chain combines TRBV18 with TRBJ2-3, with a weak D call TRBD2 (5 bases). The germline V gene encodes CDR1 KGHSH and CDR2 LQKENI. This CDR3 comprises 16 residues. Trimming stripped 0 bases from V and 4 bases from J, with 14 bases between. This CDR3 reads CASSPPGVPGSDTQYF. Written as DNA, the CDR3 is TGTGCCAGCTCACCACCCGGCGTACCGGGGTCAGATACGCAGTATTTT.

This clone was observed a handful of times. The CDR3 DNA is TGTGCCAGCAGTTTATCCTGGATCTCTAATTCACCCCTCCACTTT. Translation gives CASSLSWISNSPLHF. The V gene is TRBV27, the J gene TRBJ1-6; D gene ambiguous. The CDR3 is 15 residues long. Germline loops: CDR1 MNHEY, CDR2 SMNVEV (reference sequence). V was clipped by 0 bases and J by 6 bases, with 9 bases between them.

This clone has a handful of counts. The rearrangement uses TRBV30 and TRBJ1-3, with no clear D. CDR1 is GTSNPN, CDR2 SVGIG, per germline (reference sequence). V was trimmed by 2 bases and J by 3 bases, leaving 11 bases between them. The CDR3 sequence is 14 residues long. CDR3 nucleotide sequence: TGTGCCTGGAGTAGCTTAGGGTTTGGAAACACCATATATTTT. It encodes CAWSSLGFGNTIYF.

The chain recombines TRBV12-5 with TRBJ1-1; D not resolved. V lost 2 bases, J lost 0 bases, and 4 bases lay in between. The CDR3 is 13 residues long. Germline assignment: CDR1 LGHNT and CDR2 FRNRAP. For the CDR3, the DNA is TGTGCTAGTGGTTTGTGGCTGAACACTGAAGCTTTCTTT. Translated: CASGLWLNTEAFF. Together with reference TRBV12-5 and TRBJ1-1, the CDR3 gives the full variable domain: DARVTQTPRHKVTEMGQEVTMRCQPILGHNTVFWYRQTMMQGLELLAYFRNRAPLDDSGMPKDRFSAEMPDATLATLKIQPSEPRDSAVYFCASGLWLNTEAFFGQGTRLTVV.

The V call is TRBV9, the J call TRBJ2-5, with 9 bases aligning to TRBD2. In germline, CDR1 is SGDLS, CDR2 YYNGEE. This CDR3 comprises 17 residues. The V segment lost 4 bases and the J segment 1 base; nucleotides outside the gene matches: 11. Written as DNA, the CDR3 is TGTGCCAGCAGCACGATTCCCATGACTAGCGGCCAAGAGACCCAGTACTTC. It translates to CASSTIPMTSGQETQYF. Full variable domain (rest looked up from reference TRBV9 and TRBJ2-5): DSGVTQTPKHLITATGQRVTLRCSPRSGDLSVYWYQQSLDQGLQFLIQYYNGEERAKGNILERFSAQQFPDLHSELNLSSLELGDSALYFCASSTIPMTSGQETQYFGPGTRLLVL.

The chain combines TRBV19 with TRBJ1-6, with a possible D match to TRBD1 (5 bases). Trimming removed 8 bases at V and 5 bases at J, with 16 bases between. Germline assignment: CDR1 LNHDA and CDR2 SQIVND (reference sequence). The CDR3 covers 15 residues. The CDR3 loop reads CASGALEGHNSPLHF. CDR3 DNA sequence: TGTGCCAGTGGGGCCCTCGAGGGGCATAATTCACCCCTCCACTTT.

The gene calls are TRBV6-5 and TRBJ1-3, with D uncertain. Germline V gene sequence: CDR1 MNHEY, CDR2 SVGAGI. There are 13 residues in the CDR3. Trimming cost V 5 bases and J 2 bases, with 7 bases left between them. The DNA for the CDR3 is TGTGCCAGCAGTAGGACGGCTGGAAACACCATATATTTT. Translating gives CASSRTAGNTIYF.

The chain is built from TRBV7-2 and TRBJ2-2, with D tentatively TRBD1 or TRBD2 (6 bases each). There are 15 residues in the CDR3. Looked up from germline, CDR1 is SGHTA and CDR2 is FQGNSA. The ends were cut back, 6 bases at V and 7 bases at J, with 18 bases in the middle. CDR3 in DNA: TGTGCCAGCAGGTCAAACGGGGGCGGTGGCGGGGAGCTGTTTTTT. It yields the protein CASRSNGGGGGELFF.

This clone appeared a few times. The rearrangement uses TRBV9 and TRBJ1-6; 11 bases line up with TRBD1. Germline CDR1 and CDR2: SGDLS and YYNGEE. This CDR3 has 14 amino acids. Germline trimming cut 4 bases from V and 11 bases from J; bases unmatched to any gene: 5. CDR3 region: CASSLPGQGAPLHF. CDR3 bases: TGTGCCAGCAGCCTCCCGGGACAGGGGGCACCCCTCCACTTT.

The chain has TRBV6-6 and TRBJ2-7; 8 bases agree with TRBD1. The CDR3 spans 15 residues. Trimming removed 6 bases from V and 0 bases from J; junction bases left unmatched: 7. CDR1 MNHNY and CDR2 SVGAGI come from the germline V gene (reference sequence). Written as DNA, the CDR3 is TGTGCCAGCAGCCTTGGGACAGGCAGCTCCTACGAGCAGTACTTC. Its translation: CASSLGTGSSYEQYF.

To note about this clone: Additional DNA sequences in this sample encode the identical CDR3. The J gene is TRBJ1-5, the V gene TRBV9; no reliable D call. The germline V gene has CDR1 SGDLS and CDR2 YYNGEE. Trimming stripped 0 bases from V and 5 bases from J, with 9 bases between. This CDR3 is built from 14 residues. For the CDR3, the DNA is TGTGCCAGCAGCGTAGAAGGCAGCGATCAGCCCCAGCATTTT. Protein: CASSVEGSDQPQHF.

V is TRBV11-2 and J is TRBJ1-6; D unclear. V shed 7 bases and J shed 6 bases, with 16 bases lying between them. The CDR3 totals 15 residues. Germline V gene sequence: CDR1 SGHAT, CDR2 FQNNGV. CDR3 bases: TGTGCCAGCACCCACAGCTGGCAGGTTAATTCACCCCTCCACTTT. This sequence encodes CASTHSWQVNSPLHF.

V usage is TRBV30 and J usage is TRBJ2-7; D gene unclear. V was pared by 0 bases and J by 5 bases, with 14 bases between. This CDR3 is 14 amino acids long. Looked up from germline, CDR1 is GTSNPN and CDR2 is SVGIG (reference sequence). The CDR3, as DNA: TGTGCCTGGAGTGTAACCCCCCCAGGTAACGAGCAGTACTTC. Protein: CAWSVTPPGNEQYF.

This clone has just a few counts. The chain uses TRBV27 and TRBJ1-2, with a weak D call TRBD1 (6 bases). Trimming took 5 bases from V and 8 from J, leaving 15 bases between them. Looked up from germline, CDR1 is MNHEY and CDR2 is SMNVEV (reference sequence). The CDR3 spans 13 residues. The CDR3 nucleotides read TGTGCCAGCAGTCAACAGGGTGGAAGGGGCTACACCTTC. It translates to CASSQQGGRGYTF.

In this sample, this clone turned up a few times. V usage is TRBV10-3 and J usage is TRBJ2-7; D might be TRBD1 or TRBD2, each matching 6 bases. Germline values: CDR1 ENHRY, CDR2 SYGVKD. This CDR3 region has 13 residues. Deletions cut 3 bases from V and 6 bases from J, with 12 bases between. CDR3 nucleotides: TGTGCCATCAGTGAATCCAGGGGAGGCGAGCAGTACTTC. It yields the protein CAISESRGGEQYF.

V and J are TRBV7-9 and TRBJ1-1, with 9 bases identical to TRBD1. The CDR3 covers 15 residues. CDR1 and CDR2 from the germline V gene are SEHNR and FQNEAQ (reference sequence). The trim removed 5 bases at V and 6 bases at J, leaving 10 bases unmatched. CDR3 bases: TGTGCCAGCAGCCACCGGGACAGGGAGGTGTCTGAAGCTTTCTTT. Its protein is CASSHRDREVSEAFF.

This chain links TRBV13 with TRBJ1-2; D unclear. The V and J ends lost 3 bases and 8 bases respectively, with 10 bases between them. The germline gives CDR1 PRHDT, CDR2 FYEKMQ (reference sequence). The CDR3 covers 12 residues. The CDR3 here is CASSLLPGGYTF. For the CDR3, the DNA is TGTGCCAGCAGCTTGCTTCCGGGGGGCTACACCTTC.

The chain uses TRBV9 and TRBJ1-3, with D perhaps matching TRBD1 (5 bases). The V gene lost 0 bases and the J gene lost 0 bases, with 7 bases spanning the gap. Germline CDR1 and CDR2: SGDLS and YYNGEE. The CDR3 is 15 amino acids. Written as DNA, the CDR3 is TGTGCCAGCAGCGTAGGCGACAGCTCTGGAAACACCATATATTTT. Translated: CASSVGDSSGNTIYF.

V and J are TRBV11-3 and TRBJ1-1; D unclear. This CDR3 has 14 residues. Trimming shortened V by 3 bases and J by 1 base, and 9 bases separated the two germline ends. Germline V lookup: CDR1 SGHNT, CDR2 YENEEA. In DNA, the CDR3 is TGTGCCAGCAGCTTGGGTCCCTCGAACACTGAAGCTTTCTTT. Protein sequence: CASSLGPSNTEAFF.